Included here is one TCR beta chain sequence, with context. The data were taken from a study of CD8 T cells in Susac syndrome. Sequencing of TCR beta covered CD8+ and CD4+ T cells obtained from blood. Controls were healthy donors chosen to match patients in age and sex. Reverse transcription used about 0.45 to 1 ug RNA and random hexamers. The TCR beta CDR3 was amplified by immunoSEQ multiplex PCR across 54 Vbeta, 13 Jbeta. TCRdb re-called the immunoSEQ multiplex PCR reads with MiXCR, one entry per CDR3 protein. The sample has around 190,000 distinct CDR3 sequences; 85% to 95% are singletons. The ends lost 4 bases at V and 10 bases at J; junction bases unmatched: 18. CDR3 length: 17 residues. Per the germline V gene, CDR1 is LGHNA and CDR2 is YSLEER.

The sequencing input was CD4+ T cells from PBMCs. This TCR derives from a human donor in good health. V usage is TRBV4-3 and J usage is TRBJ2-1; 8 positions match TRBD2. The CDR3 loop is CASSLTPWGSGSSEQFF. Written as DNA, the CDR3 is TGCGCCAGCAGCCTTACCCCATGGGGCAGCGGGAGTAGCGAGCAGTTCTTC.